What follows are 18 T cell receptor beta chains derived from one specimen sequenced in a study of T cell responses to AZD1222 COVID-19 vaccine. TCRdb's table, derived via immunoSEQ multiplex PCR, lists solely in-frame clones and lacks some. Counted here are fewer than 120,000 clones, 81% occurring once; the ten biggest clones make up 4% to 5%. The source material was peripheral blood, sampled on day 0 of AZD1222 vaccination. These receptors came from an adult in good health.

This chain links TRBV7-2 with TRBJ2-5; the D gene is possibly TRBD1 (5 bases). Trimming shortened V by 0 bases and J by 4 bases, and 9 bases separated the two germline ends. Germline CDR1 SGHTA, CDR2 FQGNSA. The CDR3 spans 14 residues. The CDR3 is CASSLAQGTETQYF. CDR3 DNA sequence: TGTGCCAGCAGCTTAGCCCAGGGCACAGAGACCCAGTACTTC.

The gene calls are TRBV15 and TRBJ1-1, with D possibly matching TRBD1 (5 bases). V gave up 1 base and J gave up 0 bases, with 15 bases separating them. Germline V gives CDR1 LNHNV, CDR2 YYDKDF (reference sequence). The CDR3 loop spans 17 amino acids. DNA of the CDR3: TGTGCCACCAGCAGAGTCCGGGGACTATCCCTGAACACTGAAGCTTTCTTT. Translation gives CATSRVRGLSLNTEAFF.

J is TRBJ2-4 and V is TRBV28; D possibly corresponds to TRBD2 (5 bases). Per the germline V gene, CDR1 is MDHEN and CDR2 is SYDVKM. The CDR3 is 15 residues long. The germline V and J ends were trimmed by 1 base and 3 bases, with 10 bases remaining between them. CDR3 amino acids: CASSLLVGSKNIQYF. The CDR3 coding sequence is TGTGCCAGCAGTTTATTGGTGGGGAGCAAAAACATTCAGTACTTC.

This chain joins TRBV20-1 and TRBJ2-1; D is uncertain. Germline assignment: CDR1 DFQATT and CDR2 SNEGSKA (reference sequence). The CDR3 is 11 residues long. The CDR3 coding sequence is TGCGGTAAAAGCAAGGACAATGAGCAGTTCTTC. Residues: CGKSKDNEQFF.

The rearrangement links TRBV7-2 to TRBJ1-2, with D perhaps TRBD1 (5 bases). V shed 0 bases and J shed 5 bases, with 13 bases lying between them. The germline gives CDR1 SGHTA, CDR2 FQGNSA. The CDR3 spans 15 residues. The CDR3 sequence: CASSLATSAGYGYTF. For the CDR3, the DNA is TGTGCCAGCAGCTTAGCGACGAGTGCAGGGTATGGCTACACCTTC.

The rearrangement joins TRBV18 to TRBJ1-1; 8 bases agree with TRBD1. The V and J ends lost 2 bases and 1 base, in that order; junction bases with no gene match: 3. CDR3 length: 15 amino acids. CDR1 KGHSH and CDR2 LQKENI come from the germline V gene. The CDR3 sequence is CASSPWGTGNTEAFF. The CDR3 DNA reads TGTGCCAGCTCACCATGGGGGACAGGGAACACTGAAGCTTTCTTT.

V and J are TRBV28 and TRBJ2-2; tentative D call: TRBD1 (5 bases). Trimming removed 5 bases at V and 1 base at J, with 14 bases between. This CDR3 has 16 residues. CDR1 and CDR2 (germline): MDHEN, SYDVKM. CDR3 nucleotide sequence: TGTGCCAGCAGTCCCTCCGGTCAGGGGAACACCGGGGAGCTGTTTTTT. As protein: CASSPSGQGNTGELFF.

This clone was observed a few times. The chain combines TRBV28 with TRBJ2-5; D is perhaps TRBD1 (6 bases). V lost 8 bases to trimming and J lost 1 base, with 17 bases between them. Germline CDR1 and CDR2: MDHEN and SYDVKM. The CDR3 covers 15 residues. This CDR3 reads CASSYARDTQETQYF. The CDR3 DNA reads TGTGCCAGCTCCTACGCCCGGGACACCCAAGAGACCCAGTACTTC.

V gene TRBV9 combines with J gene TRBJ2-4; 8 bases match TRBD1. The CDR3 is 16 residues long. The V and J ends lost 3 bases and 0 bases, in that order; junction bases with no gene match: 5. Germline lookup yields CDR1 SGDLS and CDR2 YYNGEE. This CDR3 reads CASSAGQGLAKNIQYF. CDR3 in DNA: TGTGCCAGCAGCGCTGGACAGGGTTTAGCCAAAAACATTCAGTACTTC.

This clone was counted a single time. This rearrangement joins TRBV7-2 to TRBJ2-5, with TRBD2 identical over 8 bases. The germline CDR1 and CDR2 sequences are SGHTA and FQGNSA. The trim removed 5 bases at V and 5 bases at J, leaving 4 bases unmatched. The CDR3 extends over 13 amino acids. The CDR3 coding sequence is TGTGCCAGCAGCCGGGGGGGTAGGGAGACCCAGTACTTC. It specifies CASSRGGRETQYF.

The CDR3 is CASSPGGAQETQYF. The CDR3 DNA is TGTGCCAGCAGCCCCGGAGGGGCTCAAGAGACCCAGTACTTC. The rearrangement uses TRBV7-6 and TRBJ2-5; the D gene is possibly TRBD2 (6 bases). This CDR3 spans 14 amino acids. Germline V CDR1 and CDR2: SGHVS, FNYEAQ. V lost 5 bases and J 2 bases, leaving 12 bases between the germline ends.

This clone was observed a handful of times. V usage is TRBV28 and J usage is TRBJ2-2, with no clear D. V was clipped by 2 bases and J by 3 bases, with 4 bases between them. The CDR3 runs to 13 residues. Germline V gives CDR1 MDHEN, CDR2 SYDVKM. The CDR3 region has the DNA TGTGCCAGCAGTTTAGAAGACACCGGGGAGCTGTTTTTT. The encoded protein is CASSLEDTGELFF.

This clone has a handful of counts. The CDR3 bases are TGTGCCAGCTCGGACGGCAGGTCAAGTTCACCCCTCCACTTT. This sequence encodes CASSDGRSSSPLHF. The V gene is TRBV7-2, the J gene TRBJ1-6; no definite D call. CDR3 length: 14 residues. Per the germline V gene, CDR1 is SGHTA and CDR2 is FQGNSA. V lost 8 bases to trimming and J lost 9 bases, with 17 bases between them.

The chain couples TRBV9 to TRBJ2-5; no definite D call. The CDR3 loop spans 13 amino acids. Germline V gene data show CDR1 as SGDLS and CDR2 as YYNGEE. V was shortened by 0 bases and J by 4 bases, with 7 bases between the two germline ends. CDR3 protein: CASSVAHRETQYF. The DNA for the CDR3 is TGTGCCAGCAGCGTAGCTCACCGAGAGACCCAGTACTTC.

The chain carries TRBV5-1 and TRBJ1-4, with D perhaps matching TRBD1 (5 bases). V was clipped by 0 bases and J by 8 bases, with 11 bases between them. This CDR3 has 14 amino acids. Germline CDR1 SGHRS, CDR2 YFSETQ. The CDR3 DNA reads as TGCGCCAGCAGCTTGGCCGTGACAGCCGAAAAACTGTTTTTT. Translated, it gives CASSLAVTAEKLFF.

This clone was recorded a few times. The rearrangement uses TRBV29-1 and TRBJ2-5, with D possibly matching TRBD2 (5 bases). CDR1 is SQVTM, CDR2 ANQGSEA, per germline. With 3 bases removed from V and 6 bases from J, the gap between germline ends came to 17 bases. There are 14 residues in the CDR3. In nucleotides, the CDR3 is TGCAGCGTTGAGGATAACGGACTTGGACAGACCCAGTACTTC. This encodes CSVEDNGLGQTQYF.

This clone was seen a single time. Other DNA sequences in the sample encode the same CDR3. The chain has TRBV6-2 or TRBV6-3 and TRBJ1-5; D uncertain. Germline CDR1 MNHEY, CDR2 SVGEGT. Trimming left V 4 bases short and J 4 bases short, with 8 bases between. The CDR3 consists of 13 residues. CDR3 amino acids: CASSLLFNQPQHF. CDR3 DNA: TGTGCCAGCAGTTTACTCTTTAATCAGCCCCAGCATTTT.

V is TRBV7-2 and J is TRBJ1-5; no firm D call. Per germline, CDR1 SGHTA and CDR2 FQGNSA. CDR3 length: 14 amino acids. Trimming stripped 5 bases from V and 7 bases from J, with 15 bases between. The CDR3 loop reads CASSPGEGHQPQHF. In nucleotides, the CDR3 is TGTGCCAGCAGCCCCGGGGAAGGGCACCAGCCCCAGCATTTT.